This T cell receptor beta chain was profiled in a study of beta chain features in type 1 diabetes. Study context: Age, gender and cell yields were alike across patients and healthy donors. Study-wide results and caveats: HLA effects on TCRB rearrangement stayed unresolved here. Comparison showed that naive, central memory and Treg TCRB repertoires appeared more similar among patients than among healthy donors.

Expressed TCRB transcripts were sequenced because the entire RNA isolate underwent reverse transcription. Using immunoSEQ multiplex PCR, the repertoire was profiled, and TCRdb retains in-frame clones only, with some absent. The sample includes 200,000 to 300,000 clones, 25% to 30% seen only once; the top ten take 3% to 4%. The CDR3 has 13 residues. The germline CDR1 and CDR2 sequences are MNHEY and SVGAGI. The ends were cut back, 8 bases at V and 0 bases at J, with 11 bases in the middle. This clone showed up just a few times. Its antigen is unidentified. Around 120 mL of blood, on average, came from one heparinised draw per donor.

The sample was central memory CD4+ T cells from blood. This receptor was obtained from a man younger than 45 in good health. The V gene is TRBV6-5, the J gene TRBJ2-7; tentative D call: TRBD1 (6 bases). CDR3 coding DNA: TGTGCCAGCCACAGGGCCCTCTCCTACGAGCAGTACTTC. This translates into CASHRALSYEQYF.